These 22 T cell receptor beta chains originate from one sample sequenced in a study of early T cells in non-severe SARS-CoV-2 infection. TCRdb called the 5' RACE reads again in MiXCR, with one record for every CDR3 protein. The sample carries tens of thousands of distinct CDR3 sequences, 9.5% to 15% recorded once. The specimen comprised whole blood, sampled at baseline. These TCRs come from an adult who was a healthcare worker with PCR-confirmed SARS-CoV-2 infection or an uninfected control (not recorded which).

The V call is TRBV15, the J call TRBJ2-1; a possible D gene is TRBD1 (6 bases). CDR3 size: 16 residues. CDR1 is LNHNV, CDR2 YYDKDF, per germline (reference sequence). V lost 3 bases and J lost 1, with 13 bases in between. The CDR3 DNA reads as TGTGCCACCAGCAGCCCCAGGGGATTATCCTACAATGAGCAGTTCTTC. It translates to CATSSPRGLSYNEQFF. Variable domain in full (rest from reference TRBV15 and TRBJ2-1): DAMVIQNPRYQVTQFGKPVTLSCSQTLNHNVMYWYQQKSSQAPKLLFHYYDKDFNNEADTPDNFQSRRPNTSFCFLDIRSPGLGDTAMYLCATSSPRGLSYNEQFFGPGTRLTVL.

This clonotype was seen only a few times. V usage is TRBV6-2 or TRBV6-3 and J usage is TRBJ2-1, with D possibly matching TRBD1 (6 bases). Germline CDR1 and CDR2: MNHEY and SVGEGT. V was clipped by 2 bases and J by 10 bases, with 15 bases between them. The CDR3 loop spans 14 amino acids. The CDR3 loop is CASSYVTGRGEQFF. CDR3 in DNA: TGTGCCAGCAGTTACGTGACAGGACGGGGAGAGCAGTTCTTC.

This chain links TRBV20-1 with TRBJ2-7; D is possibly TRBD1 (6 bases). V dropped 6 bases and J dropped 2 bases, with 17 bases sitting between them. Looked up from germline, CDR1 is DFQATT and CDR2 is SNEGSKA (reference sequence). The CDR3 is 14 amino acids. CDR3 sequence (DNA): TGCAGTGCCAGGGGTAGCATCTTCCCCTACGAGCAGTACTTC. Translating gives CSARGSIFPYEQYF.

This clonotype was picked up many times. CDR3: CSVSTPSYEQYF. The DNA of the CDR3 is TGCAGCGTTTCCACCCCCTCCTACGAGCAGTACTTC. V usage is TRBV29-1 and J usage is TRBJ2-7, with D hard to call. Germline CDR1 is SQVTM and CDR2 is ANQGSEA. The CDR3 runs to 12 residues. The V and J ends lost 5 bases and 0 bases respectively, with 8 bases between them.

This clonotype occurred a few times. This chain joins TRBV5-4 and TRBJ1-1; D perhaps matches TRBD1 (5 bases). The CDR3 extends over 17 amino acids. Trimming left V 1 base short and J 4 bases short, with 20 bases between. Per the germline V gene, CDR1 is SGHNT and CDR2 is YYREEE (reference sequence). The CDR3 DNA follows: TGTGCCAGCAGCTTGCTCGGGGCCGCCTCCTGGGGCACTGAAGCTTTCTTT. It specifies CASSLLGAASWGTEAFF.

This clonotype was seen a handful of times. The CDR3 DNA is TGCAGTGCTAGAGATGTGATAGATTCACCCCTCCACTTT. Protein product: CSARDVIDSPLHF. This sequence joins TRBV20-1 and TRBJ1-6; D gene uncertain. The V and J ends lost 0 bases and 8 bases respectively, with 8 bases between them. CDR3 size: 13 residues. The germline V gene has CDR1 DFQATT and CDR2 SNEGSKA (reference sequence).

In this sample, this clonotype turned up a few times. The genes are TRBV11-2 and TRBJ2-1; unclear D gene. This CDR3 is 14 amino acids long. V shed 0 bases and J shed 6 bases, with 9 bases lying between them. CDR1 and CDR2 (germline): SGHAT, FQNNGV. CDR3 amino acids: CASSLDLQFNEQFF. For the CDR3, the DNA is TGTGCCAGCAGCTTAGATCTGCAATTCAATGAGCAGTTCTTC. The whole variable domain, remainder taken from reference TRBV11-2 and TRBJ2-1, is EAGVAQSPRYKIIEKRQSVAFWCNPISGHATLYWYQQILGQGPKLLIQFQNNGVVDDSQLPKDRFSAERLKGVDSTLKIQPAKLEDSAVYLCASSLDLQFNEQFFGPGTRLTVL.

This clonotype has just a few counts. J is TRBJ1-4 and V is TRBV7-2; tentative D call: TRBD1 (6 bases). Germline V gene sequence: CDR1 SGHTA, CDR2 FQGNSA. V lost 2 bases and J 6 bases, leaving 16 bases between the germline ends. The CDR3 length is 16 residues. Here the CDR3 DNA reads TGTGCCAGCAGCTTAAGTCTACAGGGAATTTATGAAAAACTGTTTTTT. The encoded protein is CASSLSLQGIYEKLFF.

J is TRBJ2-1 and V is TRBV7-2; D ambiguous. The CDR3 consists of 15 residues. Germline CDR1 and CDR2: SGHTA and FQGNSA. V was pared by 1 base and J by 5 bases, with 12 bases between. Here the CDR3 DNA reads TGTGCCAGCAGCTTAGGTAGCCCCGGGCACAATGAGCAGTTCTTC. Its protein product is CASSLGSPGHNEQFF.

The chain employs TRBV7-8 and TRBJ1-5, with a tentative D call TRBD1 (5 bases). The CDR3 has 14 amino acids. The germline gives CDR1 SGHVS, CDR2 FQNEAQ. V lost 5 bases to trimming and J lost 4 bases, with 12 bases between them. CDR3 sequence: CASSLFWGNQPQHF. CDR3 nucleotide sequence: TGTGCCAGCAGCCTGTTCTGGGGGAATCAGCCCCAGCATTTT.

The chain couples TRBV6-5 to TRBJ2-5; 7 nucleotides match TRBD2. Germline V gene data show CDR1 as MNHEY and CDR2 as SVGAGI. The CDR3 runs to 14 residues. Trimming cost V 6 bases and J 4 bases; bases outside gene matches: 8. The CDR3 bases are TGTGCCAGCAGCTCAGATGGGAGGGTAGAGACCCAGTACTTC. It is translated as CASSSDGRVETQYF.

This clonotype was found a few times. The chain carries TRBV6-6 and TRBJ1-1, with D uncertain. This CDR3 region has 11 residues. Germline loops: CDR1 MNHNY, CDR2 SVGAGI (reference sequence). Between the trimmed V and J ends, which lost 7 bases and 4 bases, there was a span of 7 bases. As DNA, the CDR3 is TGTGCCAGCACAAGGCTCACTGAAGCTTTCTTT. It is translated as CASTRLTEAFF.

This chain links TRBV7-8 with TRBJ2-4, with a tentative D call TRBD2 (5 bases). Trimming removed 1 base at V and 1 base at J, with 5 bases between. The length of the CDR3 is 14 residues. The germline V gene encodes CDR1 SGHVS and CDR2 FQNEAQ. Here the CDR3 reads CASSLGGAKNIQYF. The CDR3 region has the DNA TGTGCCAGCAGCTTAGGCGGGGCCAAAAACATTCAGTACTTC.

Comment on this clonotype: A junction end diverges from the germline sequence, so it may reflect a read error. V is TRBV27 and J is TRBJ2-2; D may correspond to TRBD1 or TRBD2 (6 bases each). Per germline, CDR1 MNHEY and CDR2 SMNVEV (reference sequence). The CDR3 sequence is 14 residues long. In DNA form, the CDR3 reads TGTGCCAGCAGTTTACAGGGGAAAGGCGGGGAGCTGTCTTTT. Residues: CASSLQGKGGELSF.

There are a few counts of this clonotype. V gene TRBV27 combines with J gene TRBJ1-6; 8 bases are a match to TRBD1. J was trimmed by 10 bases and V by 6 bases; bases with no gene match: 8. Germline-derived CDR1 and CDR2 are MNHEY and SMNVEV (reference sequence). This CDR3 is built from 14 residues. CDR3 DNA sequence: TGTGCCAGCAGGACGGACAGGGAGGGCTCACCCCTCCACTTT. Its protein is CASRTDREGSPLHF.

V usage is TRBV5-6 and J usage is TRBJ2-7; 7 nucleotides align to TRBD1. CDR1 and CDR2 from the germline V gene are SGHDT and YYEEEE. The V and J ends lost 3 bases and 6 bases, in that order; junction bases with no gene match: 9. This CDR3 is 14 amino acids long. As DNA, the CDR3 is TGTGCCAGCAGCTATCGGACAGGCGTGCGCGAGCAGTACTTC. Translating gives CASSYRTGVREQYF.

Many counts were recorded for this clonotype. The chain carries TRBV6-5 and TRBJ2-4; D unclear. Trimming took 2 bases from V and 9 from J, leaving 11 bases between them. Germline V CDR1 and CDR2: MNHEY, SVGAGI. The CDR3 runs 13 residues. The CDR3 DNA is TGTGCCAGCAGTTACGAGTCAGGCAGCATTCAGTACTTC. Encoded protein: CASSYESGSIQYF.

There are many counts of this clonotype. The junction and the germline gene differ at one end; a read error may be behind it. The chain links TRBV7-7 to TRBJ2-7; possibly TRBD1 or TRBD2 for D (5 bases each). The CDR3 has 14 residues. Germline V lookup: CDR1 SSHAT, CDR2 FNYEAQ (reference sequence). The CDR3 DNA reads TGTGCTAGCAGCCCCCGGGACGGGCCCTACGAGCAGTACTTC. Amino acid sequence: CASSPRDGPYEQYF.

The chain is built from TRBV27 and TRBJ2-5; TRBD1 matches at 9 bases. The germline CDR1 and CDR2 sequences are MNHEY and SMNVEV (reference sequence). This CDR3 has 15 amino acids. Trimming took 2 bases from V and 5 from J; bases not matched to a gene: 6. CDR3 sequence: CASSLNTGGLETQYF. The CDR3 DNA sequence: TGTGCCAGCAGTTTAAATACAGGGGGCTTGGAGACCCAGTACTTC.

V gene TRBV11-3 combines with J gene TRBJ2-1; D ambiguous. V lost 3 bases, J lost 12 bases, and 15 bases lay in between. The CDR3 totals 13 residues. From germline, CDR1 is SGHNT and CDR2 YENEEA. The CDR3 loop is CASSFGETSAQFF. CDR3 sequence (DNA): TGTGCCAGCAGCTTTGGGGAAACCAGCGCGCAGTTCTTC. Full variable domain (outside the CDR3, taken from reference TRBV11-3 and TRBJ2-1): EAGVVQSPRYKIIEKKQPVAFWCNPISGHNTLYWYLQNLGQGPELLIRYENEEAVDDSQLPKDRFSAERLKGVDSTLKIQPAELGDSAVYLCASSFGETSAQFFGPGTRLTVL.

This clonotype was observed once. The rearrangement links TRBV28 to TRBJ2-7, with 8 bases lining up with TRBD1. In germline, CDR1 is MDHEN, CDR2 SYDVKM. Trimming at V came to 6 bases and at J to 4 bases, leaving 5 bases not matched to a gene. The CDR3 is made up of 13 amino acids. This chain's CDR3 is CASRWDRNYEQYF. The CDR3 DNA reads TGTGCCAGCAGGTGGGACAGGAATTACGAGCAGTACTTC.

The chain joins TRBV20-1 to TRBJ2-3; possibly TRBD2 for D (5 bases). The ends were cut back, 3 bases at V and 6 bases at J, with 10 bases in the middle. This CDR3 has 12 amino acids. Germline V gene data show CDR1 as DFQATT and CDR2 as SNEGSKA (reference sequence). The CDR3 protein is CSAREDPDTQYF. CDR3 bases: TGCAGTGCTAGGGAGGACCCGGATACGCAGTATTTT.